This T cell receptor beta chain stems from a study of a mutant IDH1 vaccine in newly diagnosed glioma. To note about this clone: Its specificity is not known.

This table comes from immunoSEQ multiplex PCR, and its TCRdb copy is limited to in-frame clones, with some not included. The sample yields 30,000 to 40,000 clones, approximately 89% seen once. Germline loops: CDR1 SGHDT, CDR2 YYEEEE. CDR3 length: 16 amino acids. Trimming took 2 bases from V and 4 from J, leaving 16 bases between them. The time point here: week 47, end of study. Every single dose of the vaccine, 300 ug of mutant IDH1 20-mer peptide, came with topical imiquimod. Study findings and constraints: Seemingly, top peripheral T cell clonotype changes bore no relation to pseudoprogression.

This chain connects TRBV5-6 to TRBJ1-3; D not certain. This TCR derives from a man aged 35-49 years with glioma. The source material was PBMCs, sampled from a glioma patient whose treatment included an IDH1 peptide vaccine. The CDR3 bases are TGTGCCAGCAGCTTCTTAAATAAGGGTTCAGGAAACACCATATATTTT. Protein: CASSFLNKGSGNTIYF.